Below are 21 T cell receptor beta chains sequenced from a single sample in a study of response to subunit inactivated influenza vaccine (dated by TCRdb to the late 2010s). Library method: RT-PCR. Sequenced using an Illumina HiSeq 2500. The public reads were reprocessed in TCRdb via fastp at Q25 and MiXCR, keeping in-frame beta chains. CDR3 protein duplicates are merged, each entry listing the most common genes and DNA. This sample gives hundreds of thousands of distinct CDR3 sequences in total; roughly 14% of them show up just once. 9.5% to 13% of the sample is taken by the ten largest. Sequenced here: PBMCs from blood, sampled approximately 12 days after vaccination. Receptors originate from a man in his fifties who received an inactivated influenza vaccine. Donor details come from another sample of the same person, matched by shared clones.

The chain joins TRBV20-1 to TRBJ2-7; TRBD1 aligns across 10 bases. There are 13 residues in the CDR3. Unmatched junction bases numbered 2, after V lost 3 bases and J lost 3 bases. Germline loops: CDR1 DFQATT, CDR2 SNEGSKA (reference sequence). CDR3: CSASGQGGYEQYF. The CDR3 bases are TGCAGTGCTAGTGGACAGGGGGGCTACGAGCAGTACTTC.

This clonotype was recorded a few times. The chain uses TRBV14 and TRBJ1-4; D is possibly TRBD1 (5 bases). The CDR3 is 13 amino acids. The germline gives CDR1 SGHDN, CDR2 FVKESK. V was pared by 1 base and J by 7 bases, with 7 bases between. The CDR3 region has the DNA TGTGCCAGCAGCCAAGTCACAGGTGAAAAACTGTTTTTT. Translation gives CASSQVTGEKLFF. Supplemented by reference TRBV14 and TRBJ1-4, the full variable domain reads EAGVTQFPSHSVIEKGQTVTLRCDPISGHDNLYWYRRVMGKEIKFLLHFVKESKQDESGMPNNRFLAERTGGTYSTLKVQPAELEDSGVYFCASSQVTGEKLFFGSGTQLSVL.

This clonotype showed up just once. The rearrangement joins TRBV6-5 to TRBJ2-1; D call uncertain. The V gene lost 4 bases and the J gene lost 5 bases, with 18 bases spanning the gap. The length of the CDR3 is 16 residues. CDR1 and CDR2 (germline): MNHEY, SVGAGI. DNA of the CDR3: TGTGCCAGCAGTTCACCCCCGGCTCGACTCGACAATGAGCAGTTCTTC. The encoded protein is CASSSPPARLDNEQFF.

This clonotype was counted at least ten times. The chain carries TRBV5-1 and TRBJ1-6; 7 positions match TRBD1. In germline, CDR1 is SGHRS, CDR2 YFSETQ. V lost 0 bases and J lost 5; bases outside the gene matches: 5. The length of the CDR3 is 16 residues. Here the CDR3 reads CASSLGPGQDNSPLHF. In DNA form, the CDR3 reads TGCGCCAGCAGCTTGGGACCCGGACAGGATAATTCACCCCTCCACTTT.

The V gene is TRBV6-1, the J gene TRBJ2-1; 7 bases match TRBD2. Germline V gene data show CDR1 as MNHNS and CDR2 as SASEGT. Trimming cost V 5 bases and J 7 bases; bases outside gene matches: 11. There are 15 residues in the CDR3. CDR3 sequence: CASSQKRDMGNEQFF. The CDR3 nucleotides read TGTGCCAGCAGTCAGAAGCGGGATATGGGGAATGAGCAGTTCTTC.

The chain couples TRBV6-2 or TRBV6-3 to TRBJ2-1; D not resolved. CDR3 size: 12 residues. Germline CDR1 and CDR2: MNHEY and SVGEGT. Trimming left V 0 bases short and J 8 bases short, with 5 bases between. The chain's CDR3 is CASSYSVDEQFF. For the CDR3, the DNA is TGTGCCAGCAGTTACTCAGTGGATGAGCAGTTCTTC.

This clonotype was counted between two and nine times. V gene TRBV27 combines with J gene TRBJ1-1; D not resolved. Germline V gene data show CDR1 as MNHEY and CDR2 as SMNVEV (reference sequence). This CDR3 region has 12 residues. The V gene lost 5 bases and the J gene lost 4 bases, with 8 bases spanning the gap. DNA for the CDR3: TGTGCCAGCAGTCACGGGAGCACTGAAGCTTTCTTT. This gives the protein CASSHGSTEAFF.

The chain's CDR3 is CAISESKAVSGNTIYF. CDR3 nucleotide sequence: TGTGCCATCAGTGAGTCGAAGGCAGTCTCTGGAAACACCATATATTTT. The chain carries TRBV10-3 and TRBJ1-3; D remains unclear. Germline V gives CDR1 ENHRY, CDR2 SYGVKD. The CDR3 is 16 amino acids. V was pared by 0 bases and J by 0 bases, with 9 bases between.

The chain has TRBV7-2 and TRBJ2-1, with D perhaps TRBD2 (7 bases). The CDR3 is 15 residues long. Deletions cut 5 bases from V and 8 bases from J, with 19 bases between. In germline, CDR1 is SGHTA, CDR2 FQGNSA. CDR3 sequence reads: CASSASGTHGDEQFF. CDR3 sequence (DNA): TGTGCCAGCAGCGCCAGCGGGACACACGGCGATGAGCAGTTCTTC.

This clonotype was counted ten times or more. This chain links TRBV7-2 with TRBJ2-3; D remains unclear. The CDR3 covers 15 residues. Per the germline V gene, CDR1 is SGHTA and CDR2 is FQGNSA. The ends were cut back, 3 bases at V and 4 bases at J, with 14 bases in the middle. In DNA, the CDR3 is TGTGCCAGCAGCTTCATTCGCCCTGGGGCAGATACGCAGTATTTT. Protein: CASSFIRPGADTQYF.

CDR3 in DNA: TGTGCCAGCAGTTACGGGGTGGGAGGCTCCTACAATGAGCAGTTCTTC. It is translated as CASSYGVGGSYNEQFF. V is TRBV6-5 and J is TRBJ2-1; a possible D gene is TRBD2 (6 bases). The CDR3 extends over 16 amino acids. The germline V and J ends were trimmed by 2 bases and 0 bases, with 11 bases remaining between them. The germline gives CDR1 MNHEY, CDR2 SVGAGI.

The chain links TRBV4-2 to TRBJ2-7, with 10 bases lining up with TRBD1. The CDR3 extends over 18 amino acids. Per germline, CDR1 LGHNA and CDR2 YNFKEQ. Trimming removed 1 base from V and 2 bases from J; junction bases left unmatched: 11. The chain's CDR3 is CASSQGADGQGVAYEQYF. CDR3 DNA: TGTGCCAGCAGCCAAGGGGCGGATGGACAGGGGGTTGCCTACGAGCAGTACTTC.

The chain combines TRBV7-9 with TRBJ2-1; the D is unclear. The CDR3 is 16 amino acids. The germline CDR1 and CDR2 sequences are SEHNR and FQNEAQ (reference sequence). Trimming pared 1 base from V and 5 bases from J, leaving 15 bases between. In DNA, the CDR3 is TGTGCCAGCAGCTTAGATACCCCCAGGAGAAACAATGAGCAGTTCTTC. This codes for CASSLDTPRRNNEQFF.

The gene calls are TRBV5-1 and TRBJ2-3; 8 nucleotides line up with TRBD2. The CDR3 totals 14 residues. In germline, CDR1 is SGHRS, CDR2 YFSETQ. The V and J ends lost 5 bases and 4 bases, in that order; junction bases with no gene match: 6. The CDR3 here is CASRAGVGPDTQYF. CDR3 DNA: TGCGCCAGCAGAGCGGGGGTAGGGCCAGATACGCAGTATTTT.

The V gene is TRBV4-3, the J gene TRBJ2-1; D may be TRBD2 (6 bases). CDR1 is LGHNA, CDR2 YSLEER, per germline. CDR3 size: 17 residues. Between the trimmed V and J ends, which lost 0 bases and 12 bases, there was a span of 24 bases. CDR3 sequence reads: CASSQEYGLAITMTQFF. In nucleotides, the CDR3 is TGCGCCAGCAGCCAAGAGTATGGGCTAGCGATCACAATGACGCAGTTCTTC.

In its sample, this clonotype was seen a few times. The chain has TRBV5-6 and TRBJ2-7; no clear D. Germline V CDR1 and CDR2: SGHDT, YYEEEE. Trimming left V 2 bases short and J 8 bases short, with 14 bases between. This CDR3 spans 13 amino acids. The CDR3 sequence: CASSFGPPTQQYF. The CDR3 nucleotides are TGTGCCAGCAGCTTTGGACCGCCTACGCAGCAGTACTTC.

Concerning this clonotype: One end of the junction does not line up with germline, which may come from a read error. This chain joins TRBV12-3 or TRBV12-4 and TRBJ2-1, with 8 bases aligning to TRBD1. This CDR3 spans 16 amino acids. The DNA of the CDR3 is TGTGCCAGCAGACCCGGGACAGGAAGCTCCTACAATGAGCAGGTCTTC. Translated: CASRPGTGSSYNEQVF.

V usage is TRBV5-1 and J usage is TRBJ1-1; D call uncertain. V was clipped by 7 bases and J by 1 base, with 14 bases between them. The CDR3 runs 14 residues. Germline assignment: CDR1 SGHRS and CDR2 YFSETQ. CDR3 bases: TGCGCCAGCCGGGAGGCATACAGGAACACTGAAGCTTTCTTT. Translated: CASREAYRNTEAFF. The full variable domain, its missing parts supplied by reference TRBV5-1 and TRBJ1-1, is KAGVTQTPRYLIKTRGQQVTLSCSPISGHRSVSWYQQTPGQGLQFLFEYFSETQRNKGNFPGRFSGRQFSNSRSEMNVSTLELGDSALYLCASREAYRNTEAFFGQGTRLTVV.

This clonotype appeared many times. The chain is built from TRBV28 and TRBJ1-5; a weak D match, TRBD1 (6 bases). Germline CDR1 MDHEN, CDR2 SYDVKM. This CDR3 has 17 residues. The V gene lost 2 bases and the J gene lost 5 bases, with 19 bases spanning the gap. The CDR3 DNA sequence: TGTGCCAGCAGTTTACTCCCGGGGTCAGGGGAGGATCAGCCCCAGCATTTT. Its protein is CASSLLPGSGEDQPQHF.

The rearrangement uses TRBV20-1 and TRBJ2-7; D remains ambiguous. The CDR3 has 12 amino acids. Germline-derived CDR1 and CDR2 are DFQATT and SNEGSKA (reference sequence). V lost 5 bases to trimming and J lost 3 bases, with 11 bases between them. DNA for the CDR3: TGCAGTGCTGTCGGACGCAACTACGAGCAGTACTTC. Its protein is CSAVGRNYEQYF.

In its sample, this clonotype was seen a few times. As DNA, the CDR3 is TGCGCCAGCAGCCGGTGGGACCTGAGTTCACCCCTCCACTTT. This codes for CASSRWDLSSPLHF. J is TRBJ1-6 and V is TRBV4-1, with a weak D call TRBD1 (5 bases). The CDR3 sequence is 14 residues long. With 4 bases removed from V and 9 bases from J, the gap between germline ends came to 13 bases. Germline V CDR1 and CDR2: MGHRA, YSYEKL.